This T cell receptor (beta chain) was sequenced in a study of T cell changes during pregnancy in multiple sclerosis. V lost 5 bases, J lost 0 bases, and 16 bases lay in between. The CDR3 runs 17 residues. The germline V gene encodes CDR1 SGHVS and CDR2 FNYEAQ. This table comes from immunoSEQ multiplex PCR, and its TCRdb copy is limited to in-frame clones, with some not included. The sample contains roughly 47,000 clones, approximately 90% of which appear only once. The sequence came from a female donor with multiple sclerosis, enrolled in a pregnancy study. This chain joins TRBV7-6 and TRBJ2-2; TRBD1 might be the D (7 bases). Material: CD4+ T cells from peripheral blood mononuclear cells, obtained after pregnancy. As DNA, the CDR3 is TGTGCCAGCAGCCTCTATGGAGGGACAGCGAACACCGGGGAGCTGTTTTTT. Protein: CASSLYGGTANTGELFF.